Listed below are T cell receptor beta chains from one sample, sequenced in a study of T cells in Graves' hyperthyroidism and ophthalmopathy. TCRdb reanalysed the multiplex PCR reads using MiXCR and keeps one entry per CDR3 protein. The sample holds approximately 380,000 distinct CDR3 sequences, around 15% seen once. Sequences were obtained from blood. The receptors here all came from a man aged 50 or older with Graves' ophthalmopathy. The CDR3 runs from the conserved cysteine through the conserved F or W. A D gene is named only where the DNA matches it firmly. Size tells how often a clone was seen (once, few, many) or the class of an expanded clone, and some rows leave it out.

d_gene,abundance,v_gene,j_gene,CDR3nt,CDR3aa
-,many,TRBV9,TRBJ2-1,TGTGCCAGCAGCGTAGCTTTAAGGGGCGGGAAGGGAATAAATGAGCAGTTCTTC,CASSVALRGGKGINEQFF
TRBD1,few,TRBV27,TRBJ1-1,TGTGCCAGCAGTTTACGACAGGGGGGGGGGGGTTGGGCTTTCTTT,CASSLRQGGGGWAFF
TRBD1,-,TRBV19,TRBJ1-5,TGTGCCAGTTCCTTAGGGGGCTCAGGGGGCTATGGCAATCAGCCCCAGCATTTT,CASSLGGSGGYGNQPQHF
TRBD2,-,TRBV28,TRBJ2-3,TGTGCCAGCAGTTGGAGCGGGAGGCGCACGCAGTATTTT,CASSWSGRRTQYF
-,many,TRBV28,TRBJ1-6,TGTGCCAGCAGTTTATACATCTCCTATAATTCACCCCTCCACTTT,CASSLYISYNSPLHF
TRBD1,many,TRBV11-2,TRBJ2-1,TGTGCCAGCAGCTCCCCGGGGGACAGGGAGCAGTTCTTC,CASSSPGDREQFF
-,many,TRBV30,TRBJ1-2,TGTGCCTGGAGAGGGCAGCCCTATGGCTACACCTTC,CAWRGQPYGYTF
TRBD1,many,TRBV11-2,TRBJ2-7,TGTGCCAGCAGCGACGACAGGGCGGGCTACGAGCAGTACTTC,CASSDDRAGYEQYF
-,once,TRBV20-1,TRBJ1-1,TGCAGTGCTAGAGTAGGGGACACTGAAGCTTTCTTT,CSARVGDTEAFF
-,-,TRBV13,TRBJ2-7,TGTGCCAGCAGCATGAGAGGACAGTCAGGCTACGAGCAGTACTTC,CASSMRGQSGYEQYF
TRBD1,many,TRBV3-1,TRBJ2-3,TGTGCCAGCAGCTCTCCCGGACAGGTGACAGATACGCAGTATTTT,CASSSPGQVTDTQYF